This T cell receptor (beta chain) was retrieved from a study of cytomegalovirus exposure and HLA in healthy donors. Study results and caveats: In an earlier analysis, about 87% or about 30%: the productive usage of most TCR beta V segments. Per published accounts, TCR beta sequences correctly predicted the HLA-A and HLA-B alleles of most subjects.

The PCR contained 60 Vbeta and 13 Jbeta primers. Original methodology: Per a later analysis, the number of unique TCR beta chains was around 79 million, of which 9 million to 14 million were shared. Sequenced by immunoSEQ multiplex PCR; TCRdb stores in-frame clones only, minus some. D and trimming come from the DNA, and the V and J calls and clone size come from that table. The repertoire holds 140,000 or so clones, with 80% as singletons. With regard to this clone: Its antigen is undetermined.

CDR1 is LGHNA, CDR2 YNFKEQ, per germline. V trimming: 3 bases; J trimming: 8 bases; junction bases outside the gene matches: 6. This CDR3 region has 15 residues. Source material: PBMCs. This chain connects TRBV4-2 to TRBJ2-1, with 11 bases that match TRBD2. The sequence derives from a man in his forties or fifties in good health and CMV-seronegative. The CDR3 DNA sequence: TGTGCCAGCAGCCATCCACTAGCGGGGGAGTATGAGCAGTTCTTC. It is translated as CASSHPLAGEYEQFF.